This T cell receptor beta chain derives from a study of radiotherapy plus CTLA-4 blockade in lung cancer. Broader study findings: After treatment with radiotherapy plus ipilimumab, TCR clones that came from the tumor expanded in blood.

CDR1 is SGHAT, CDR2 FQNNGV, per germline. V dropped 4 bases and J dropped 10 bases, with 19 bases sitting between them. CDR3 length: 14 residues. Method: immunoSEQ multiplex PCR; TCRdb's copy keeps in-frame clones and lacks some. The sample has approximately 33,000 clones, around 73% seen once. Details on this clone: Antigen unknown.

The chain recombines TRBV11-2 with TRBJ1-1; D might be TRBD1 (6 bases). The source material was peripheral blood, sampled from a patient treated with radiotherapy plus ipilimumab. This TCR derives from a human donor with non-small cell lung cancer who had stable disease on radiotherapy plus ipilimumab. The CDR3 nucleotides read TGTGCCAGCAGCTCCACATCGGGACAATCAGGAGCTTTCTTT. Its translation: CASSSTSGQSGAFF. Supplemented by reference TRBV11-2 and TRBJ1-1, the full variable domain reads EAGVAQSPRYKIIEKRQSVAFWCNPISGHATLYWYQQILGQGPKLLIQFQNNGVVDDSQLPKDRFSAERLKGVDSTLKIQPAKLEDSAVYLCASSSTSGQSGAFFGQGTRLTVV.